This T cell receptor beta chain was captured in a study of STAT5B mutations in CD4+ large granular lymphocyte leukemia. The ends were cut back, 2 bases at V and 1 base at J, with 14 bases in the middle. Germline-derived CDR1 and CDR2 are LNHNV and YYDKDF (reference sequence). This CDR3 contains 16 residues. Libraries were prepared by immunoSEQ multiplex PCR; TCRdb keeps only in-frame clonotypes and omits some of them. The data show 25,000 to 35,000 clones, with more than 60% seen just once and about 6.2% held by the top ten. The chain joins TRBV15 to TRBJ2-5, with TRBD1 as a possible D gene (6 bases). This clonotype originated in a human donor in good health. Sequencing was carried out using CD4+ T cells from blood buffy coats. The CDR3 here is CATSRSWGQSQETQYF. CDR3 DNA: TGTGCCACCAGCAGATCCTGGGGGCAGAGCCAAGAGACCCAGTACTTC. Drawing the rest from reference TRBV15 and TRBJ2-5, the complete variable domain is DAMVIQNPRYQVTQFGKPVTLSCSQTLNHNVMYWYQQKSSQAPKLLFHYYDKDFNNEADTPDNFQSRRPNTSFCFLDIRSPGLGDTAMYLCATSRSWGQSQETQYFGPGTRLLVL.